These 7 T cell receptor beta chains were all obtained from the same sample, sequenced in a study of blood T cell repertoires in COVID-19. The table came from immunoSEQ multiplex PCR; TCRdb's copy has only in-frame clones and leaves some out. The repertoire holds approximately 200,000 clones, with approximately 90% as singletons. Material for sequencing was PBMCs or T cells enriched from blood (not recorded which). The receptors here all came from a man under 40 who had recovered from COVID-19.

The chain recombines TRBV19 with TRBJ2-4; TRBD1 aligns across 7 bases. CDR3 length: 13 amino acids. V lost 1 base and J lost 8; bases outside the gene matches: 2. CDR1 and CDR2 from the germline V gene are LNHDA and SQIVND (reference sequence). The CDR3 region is CASSIGQGDIQYF. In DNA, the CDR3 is TGTGCCAGTAGTATAGGACAGGGAGACATTCAGTACTTC.

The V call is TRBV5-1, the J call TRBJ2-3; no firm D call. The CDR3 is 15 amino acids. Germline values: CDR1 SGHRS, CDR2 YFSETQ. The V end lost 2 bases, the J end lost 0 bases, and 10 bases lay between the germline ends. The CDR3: CASSLIIPSTDTQYF. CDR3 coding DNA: TGCGCCAGCAGCTTAATTATTCCCAGCACAGATACGCAGTATTTT.

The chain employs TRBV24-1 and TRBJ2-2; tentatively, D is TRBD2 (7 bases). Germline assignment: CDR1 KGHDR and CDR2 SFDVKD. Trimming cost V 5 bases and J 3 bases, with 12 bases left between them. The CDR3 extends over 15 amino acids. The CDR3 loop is CATSATGGYTGELFF. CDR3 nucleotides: TGTGCCACCAGTGCTACGGGGGGCTACACCGGGGAGCTGTTTTTT.

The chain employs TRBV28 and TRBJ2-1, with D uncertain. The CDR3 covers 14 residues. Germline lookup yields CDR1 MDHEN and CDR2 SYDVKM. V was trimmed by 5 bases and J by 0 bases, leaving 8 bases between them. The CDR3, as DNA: TGTGCCAGCAGTAGAGATACCTCCTACAATGAGCAGTTCTTC. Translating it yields CASSRDTSYNEQFF.

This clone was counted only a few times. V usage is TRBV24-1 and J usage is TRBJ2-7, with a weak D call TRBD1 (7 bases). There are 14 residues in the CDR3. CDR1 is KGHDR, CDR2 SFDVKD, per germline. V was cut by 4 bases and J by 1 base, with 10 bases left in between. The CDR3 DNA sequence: TGTGCCACCAGTGAGGGGGGACAGTCCTACGAGCAGTACTTC. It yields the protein CATSEGGQSYEQYF.

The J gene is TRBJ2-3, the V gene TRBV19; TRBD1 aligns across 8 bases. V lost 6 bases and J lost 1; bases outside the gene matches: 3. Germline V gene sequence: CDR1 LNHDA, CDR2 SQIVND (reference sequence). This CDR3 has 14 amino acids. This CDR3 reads CASRLTGGTDTQYF. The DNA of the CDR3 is TGTGCCAGTAGACTGACAGGGGGCACAGATACGCAGTATTTT.

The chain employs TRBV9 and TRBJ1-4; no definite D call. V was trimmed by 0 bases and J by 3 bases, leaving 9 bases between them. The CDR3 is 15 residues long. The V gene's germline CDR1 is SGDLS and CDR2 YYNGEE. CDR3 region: CASSVDWRANEKLFF. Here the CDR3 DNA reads TGTGCCAGCAGCGTAGATTGGAGGGCTAATGAAAAACTGTTTTTT. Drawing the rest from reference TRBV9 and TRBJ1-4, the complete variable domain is DSGVTQTPKHLITATGQRVTLRCSPRSGDLSVYWYQQSLDQGLQFLIQYYNGEERAKGNILERFSAQQFPDLHSELNLSSLELGDSALYFCASSVDWRANEKLFFGSGTQLSVL.